Listed here are 24 T cell receptor beta chains from one sample, sequenced in a study of cytomegalovirus exposure and HLA in healthy donors. PCR was performed using 60 Vbeta and 13 Jbeta primers. This table comes from immunoSEQ multiplex PCR, and its TCRdb copy is limited to in-frame clones, with some not included. The data contain about 160,000 clones, roughly 82% of them singletons. Specimen: PBMCs. The receptors were gathered from a woman aged 50 to 60 in good health and CMV-seropositive.

The chain links TRBV6-5 to TRBJ1-2, with 7 bases identical to TRBD1. This CDR3 contains 14 residues. Germline values: CDR1 MNHEY, CDR2 SVGAGI. V was clipped by 6 bases and J by 7 bases; unmatched bases: 11. The CDR3 DNA reads TGTGCCAGCAGGATCAAGGGGGCTCCGGGTGGCTACACCTTC. It yields the protein CASRIKGAPGGYTF.

This clone was seen a handful of times. This rearrangement joins TRBV5-1 to TRBJ2-6; TRBD2 is a possible D gene (7 bases). Looked up from germline, CDR1 is SGHRS and CDR2 is YFSETQ. V lost 1 base and J lost 0, with 11 bases in between. The CDR3 runs 17 residues. The CDR3 DNA follows: TGCGCCAGCAGCTTGAATGGGGGGGCCTCTGGGGCCAACGTCCTGACTTTC. Translation: CASSLNGGASGANVLTF.

V is TRBV5-1 and J is TRBJ2-1; 10 bases line up with TRBD2. The length of the CDR3 is 14 residues. The germline CDR1 and CDR2 sequences are SGHRS and YFSETQ. The V segment lost 4 bases and the J segment 8 bases; nucleotides outside the gene matches: 6. CDR3 loop: CASSPAGGSDEQFF. The DNA for the CDR3 is TGCGCCAGCAGCCCAGCGGGGGGGTCGGATGAGCAGTTCTTC.

The chain uses TRBV27 and TRBJ2-7, with 7 bases identical to TRBD1. The CDR3 is 15 amino acids. After removal of 1 base from V and 4 bases from J, the junction contained 7 bases not matched to a gene. Germline loops: CDR1 MNHEY, CDR2 SMNVEV (reference sequence). The CDR3 coding sequence is TGTGCCAGCAGTTTATTACCCGGACAGGCGTACGAGCAGTACTTC. It yields the protein CASSLLPGQAYEQYF.

The genes are TRBV5-5 and TRBJ1-1; 7 bases align to TRBD1. J lost 5 bases, V lost 0 bases, and 16 bases had no gene match. CDR1 is SGHKS and CDR2 is YYEKEE in the germline V gene (reference sequence). The CDR3 runs 18 residues. Here the CDR3 DNA reads TGTGCCAGCAGCTTGGACCCAGGGGGATCGGCGGGAAATACTGAAGCTTTCTTT. This sequence encodes CASSLDPGGSAGNTEAFF.

The chain uses TRBV10-3 and TRBJ2-3; 9 bases map to TRBD1. The junction had 9 bases not matched to a gene; V was cut back by 6 bases and J by 2 bases. The CDR3 has 16 amino acids. The germline gives CDR1 ENHRY, CDR2 SYGVKD. The CDR3 region has the DNA TGTGCCATCAGGGGACCGGGACAGGGACCCACAGATACGCAGTATTTT. It yields the protein CAIRGPGQGPTDTQYF.

The V call is TRBV19, the J call TRBJ1-6; 12 bases map to TRBD1. CDR1 LNHDA and CDR2 SQIVND come from the germline V gene (reference sequence). The CDR3 length is 17 residues. With 3 bases clipped from V and 6 bases from J, the junction kept 6 bases outside the gene matches. The CDR3 loop is CASSISGTGGINSPLHF. Here the CDR3 DNA reads TGTGCCAGTAGTATCTCCGGGACAGGGGGCATTAATTCACCCCTCCACTTT.

This rearrangement joins TRBV7-6 to TRBJ1-4; 10 nucleotides align to TRBD1. The V gene end was trimmed by 5 bases and the J gene end by 10 bases; junction bases not matched to a gene: 13. This CDR3 is built from 16 residues. Looked up from germline, CDR1 is SGHVS and CDR2 is FNYEAQ. As DNA, the CDR3 is TGTGCCAGCAGCCCCACCCCTTTGGACAGGGGGAGAAAACTGTTTTTT. Its translation: CASSPTPLDRGRKLFF.

The chain uses TRBV6-5 and TRBJ1-1; D might be TRBD1 (5 bases). CDR1 is MNHEY, CDR2 SVGAGI, per germline. The ends were cut back, 2 bases at V and 1 base at J, with 5 bases in the middle. The CDR3 contains 13 residues. CDR3 bases: TGTGCCAGCAGTTACAGGGGGAACACTGAAGCTTTCTTT. Translated: CASSYRGNTEAFF.

This sequence joins TRBV9 and TRBJ2-7; D possibly corresponds to TRBD2 (6 bases). CDR1 SGDLS and CDR2 YYNGEE come from the germline V gene. Trimming shortened V by 3 bases and J by 4 bases, and 11 bases separated the two germline ends. This CDR3 contains 13 residues. Here the CDR3 reads CASSAIGGYEQYF. The CDR3 DNA is TGTGCCAGCAGCGCAATTGGGGGGTACGAGCAGTACTTC. The full variable domain, rest sourced from reference TRBV9 and TRBJ2-7, is DSGVTQTPKHLITATGQRVTLRCSPRSGDLSVYWYQQSLDQGLQFLIQYYNGEERAKGNILERFSAQQFPDLHSELNLSSLELGDSALYFCASSAIGGYEQYFGPGTRLTVT.

The CDR3 region has the DNA TGCGCCAGCAGCTCTAGAACCGGGACAGGGTATGGCTACACCTTC. Amino acid sequence: CASSSRTGTGYGYTF. The rearrangement links TRBV4-1 to TRBJ1-2, with 9 bases matching TRBD1. V was clipped by 5 bases and J by 5 bases; unmatched bases: 9. Germline CDR1 MGHRA, CDR2 YSYEKL. There are 15 residues in the CDR3.

The rearrangement uses TRBV2 and TRBJ2-7; no clear D. In germline, CDR1 is SNHLY, CDR2 FYNNEI. This CDR3 has 12 residues. The V and J ends lost 4 bases and 7 bases respectively, with 11 bases between them. This CDR3 reads CASSVAGREQYF. In DNA, the CDR3 is TGTGCCAGCAGTGTCGCTGGTCGGGAGCAGTACTTC.

This chain joins TRBV7-9 and TRBJ2-5; 15 bases are a match to TRBD2. CDR1 and CDR2 (germline): SEHNR, FQNEAQ (reference sequence). CDR3 length: 16 amino acids. J was trimmed by 5 bases and V by 5 bases; bases with no gene match: 6. CDR3: CASSKGLAGGTETQYF. DNA of the CDR3: TGTGCCAGCAGCAAGGGACTAGCGGGGGGTACGGAGACCCAGTACTTC. The complete variable domain, with remaining parts taken from reference TRBV7-9 and TRBJ2-5, reads DTGVSQNPRHKITKRGQNVTFRCDPISEHNRLYWYRQTLGQGPEFLTYFQNEAQLEKSRLLSDRFSAERPKGSFSTLEIQRTEQGDSAMYLCASSKGLAGGTETQYFGPGTRLLVL.

The genes are TRBV13 and TRBJ2-2; 12 nucleotides match TRBD1. Germline CDR1 is PRHDT and CDR2 is FYEKMQ (reference sequence). The length of the CDR3 is 18 residues. The trim removed 5 bases at V and 3 bases at J, leaving 10 bases unmatched. The CDR3 bases are TGTGCCAGCAGCCGTCCGGGACAGGGGGCGCGGTACACCGGGGAGCTGTTTTTT. Translating it yields CASSRPGQGARYTGELFF.

The chain combines TRBV2 with TRBJ2-1; TRBD2 agrees at 9 bases. The CDR3 totals 14 residues. CDR1 is SNHLY, CDR2 FYNNEI, per germline. V shed 5 bases, J shed 5 bases, and the junction held 4 bases outside the gene matches. The CDR3 region is CASSQRGVNNEQFF. The DNA of the CDR3 is TGTGCCAGCAGTCAGCGGGGGGTTAACAATGAGCAGTTCTTC. The entire variable domain, with the rest obtained from reference TRBV2 and TRBJ2-1, is as follows: EPEVTQTPSHQVTQMGQEVILRCVPISNHLYFYWYRQILGQKVEFLVSFYNNEISEKSEIFDDQFSVERPDGSNFTLKIRSTKLEDSAMYFCASSQRGVNNEQFFGPGTRLTVL.

This clone was counted a single time. The chain has TRBV6-5 and TRBJ1-3; the D is unclear. The CDR3 loop spans 15 amino acids. V dropped 10 bases and J dropped 0 bases, with 16 bases sitting between them. Germline CDR1 MNHEY, CDR2 SVGAGI. The CDR3, as DNA: TGTGCCACCACGGCGCGGGCCTTCTCTGGAAACACCATATATTTT. Amino acid sequence: CATTARAFSGNTIYF.

The V call is TRBV6-5, the J call TRBJ1-2; 7 bases match TRBD1. The CDR3 totals 15 residues. The J segment lost 0 bases and the V segment lost 1 base, leaving 2 bases of the junction unmatched. In germline, CDR1 is MNHEY, CDR2 SVGAGI. The CDR3: CASSYLDRTNYGYTF. CDR3 sequence (DNA): TGTGCCAGCAGTTACTTGGACAGGACTAACTATGGCTACACCTTC.

V usage is TRBV5-6 and J usage is TRBJ1-2; TRBD1 matches at 8 bases. In germline, CDR1 is SGHDT, CDR2 YYEEEE. V shed 4 bases, J shed 3 bases, and the junction held 5 bases outside the gene matches. The CDR3 contains 14 residues. CDR3 protein: CASSPMTGDYGYTF. DNA for the CDR3: TGTGCCAGCAGCCCGATGACAGGGGACTATGGCTACACCTTC.

The gene calls are TRBV11-2 and TRBJ2-5, with 7 bases identical to TRBD1. The J call may be mistaken, given a closer DNA end match to TRBJ2-7. The CDR3 is made up of 12 amino acids. CDR1 is SGHAT, CDR2 FQNNGV, per germline. For the CDR3, the DNA is TGTGCCAGCAGCCCGACAGGGTACGAGCAGTACTTC. It translates to CASSPTGYEQYF.

This clone has more than one count but fewer than ten. V gene TRBV5-4 combines with J gene TRBJ1-6; 10 bases align to TRBD1. The CDR3 is 16 amino acids. V shed 5 bases, J shed 4 bases, and the junction held 6 bases outside the gene matches. The germline V gene has CDR1 SGHNT and CDR2 YYREEE (reference sequence). CDR3 sequence (DNA): TGTGCCAGCAGTGACAGGGGGCAGGGTTATAATTCACCCCTCCACTTT. It translates to CASSDRGQGYNSPLHF.

CDR3 sequence: CASGWTENEQFF. CDR3 in DNA: TGTGCTAGTGGTTGGACAGAAAATGAGCAGTTCTTC. This chain connects TRBV12-5 to TRBJ2-1; D may be TRBD1 (6 bases). Trimming stripped 4 bases from V and 7 bases from J, with 8 bases between. This CDR3 is 12 amino acids long. The V gene's germline CDR1 is LGHNT and CDR2 FRNRAP.

The V and J genes are TRBV7-8 and TRBJ2-7, with 7 bases lining up with TRBD1. Germline V gene data show CDR1 as SGHVS and CDR2 as FQNEAQ. J gave up 5 bases and V 1 base, and 2 bases lay outside the gene matches. The CDR3 length is 13 residues. The CDR3 here is CASSLDRGDEQYF. The DNA for the CDR3 is TGTGCCAGCAGCTTAGACAGGGGCGACGAGCAGTACTTC.

The V and J genes are TRBV12-5 and TRBJ1-5, with D unclear. Trimming stripped 1 base from V and 4 bases from J, with 5 bases between. This CDR3 is built from 13 residues. CDR1 and CDR2 (germline): LGHNT, FRNRAP. CDR3: CASGLAPNQPQHF. The CDR3 coding sequence is TGTGCTAGTGGTTTGGCTCCGAATCAGCCCCAGCATTTT.

The chain links TRBV4-1 to TRBJ2-7; 10 bases map to TRBD1. Trimming took 1 base from V and 0 from J; bases not matched to a gene: 0. Per the germline V gene, CDR1 is MGHRA and CDR2 is YSYEKL. The CDR3 runs to 15 residues. The CDR3 sequence is CASSQGDRGSYEQYF. The CDR3 DNA follows: TGCGCCAGCAGCCAAGGGGACAGGGGCTCCTACGAGCAGTACTTC.